Described below is a single T cell receptor (beta chain) sequence and its context. What it binds is unknown. The sample belongs to a study of cytomegalovirus exposure and HLA in healthy donors. Study-wide findings and caveats: An Asian-associated ancestry cluster reportedly showed fewer N-insertions than the approximately 670-donor mean in a later analysis. Presence/absence analysis assumed near-uniform sequencing depth across donors.

The primer mix had 60 Vbeta and 13 Jbeta primers. Measured with immunoSEQ multiplex PCR; TCRdb has only the in-frame clones, and not every one. The sample yields 250,000 or so clones, around 81% seen once. This CDR3 region has 13 residues. The junction had 4 bases not matched to a gene; V was cut back by 4 bases and J by 8 bases. Germline V gene sequence: CDR1 SGHNT, CDR2 YYREEE (reference sequence). This receptor was identified in a woman aged 55-69 years in good health and CMV-seropositive. The sequenced material came from PBMCs. The chain is built from TRBV5-4 and TRBJ1-4, with 8 nucleotides matching TRBD1. In nucleotides, the CDR3 is TGTGCCAGCAGCGTCTACAGGGGGGAAAAACTGTTTTTT. The encoded protein is CASSVYRGEKLFF.